The 25 T cell receptor beta chains below all came from one sample that was sequenced in a study of T cell repertoires in cytomegalovirus infection. One entry per CDR3 protein results from TCRdb running MiXCR on the reads. The sample carries 250,000 to 400,000 distinct CDR3 sequences, 20% to 25% recorded once. No antigen has been identified for these receptors. Sample: cultured PBMCs, taken from culture after CMV antigen stimulation. The receptors were gathered from a human donor in good health (CMV status not recorded). Some clones in this sample may be carry-over from other donors' samples.

The chain uses TRBV6-2 or TRBV6-3 and TRBJ1-1; D gene ambiguous. Trimming stripped 5 bases from V and 2 bases from J, with 6 bases between. The CDR3 is made up of 12 amino acids. In germline, CDR1 is MNHEY, CDR2 SVGEGT. The CDR3 region is CASSIFNTEAFF. Written as DNA, the CDR3 is TGTGCCAGCAGTATATTCAACACTGAAGCTTTCTTT.

The chain links TRBV6-2 or TRBV6-3 to TRBJ2-2; the D gene is possibly TRBD1 (5 bases). The germline V gene encodes CDR1 MNHEY and CDR2 SVGEGT. The CDR3 runs 15 residues. V lost 7 bases and J 1 base, leaving 13 bases between the germline ends. The DNA for the CDR3 is TGTGCCAGCAATACCCGAACAGGGAACACCGGGGAGCTGTTTTTT. This sequence encodes CASNTRTGNTGELFF.

This chain uses TRBV20-1 with TRBJ1-2; D call uncertain. With 1 base removed from V and 2 bases from J, the gap between germline ends came to 8 bases. The germline V gene encodes CDR1 DFQATT and CDR2 SNEGSKA (reference sequence). This CDR3 region has 13 residues. The CDR3 sequence is CSARAYVNYGYTF. The CDR3 DNA sequence: TGCAGTGCTAGAGCTTACGTAAACTATGGCTACACCTTC.

This clonotype was seen many times. The V call is TRBV7-2, the J call TRBJ1-1; unclear D gene. Between the trimmed V and J ends, which lost 4 bases and 1 base, there was a span of 7 bases. CDR1 is SGHTA and CDR2 is FQGNSA in the germline V gene. The CDR3 covers 13 residues. The CDR3 protein is CASSYRRNTEAFF. The CDR3 DNA follows: TGTGCCAGCAGCTACAGAAGGAACACTGAAGCTTTCTTT.

The V gene is TRBV7-9, the J gene TRBJ1-1; D not resolved. CDR1 is SEHNR, CDR2 FQNEAQ, per germline (reference sequence). Between the trimmed V and J ends, which lost 7 bases and 0 bases, there was a span of 12 bases. This CDR3 is 14 amino acids long. CDR3 protein: CASTLTTMNTEAFF. The CDR3, as DNA: TGTGCCAGCACCCTTACAACCATGAACACTGAAGCTTTCTTT.

This clonotype appeared many times. Relative to the germline gene, one junction end is altered; a read error may explain this. The rearrangement uses TRBV7-7 and TRBJ2-1; 8 nucleotides agree with TRBD1. Germline V gives CDR1 SSHAT, CDR2 FNYEAQ (reference sequence). The CDR3 has 15 amino acids. The DNA of the CDR3 is TGTGCTAGCAGCTGGGGGGCAGGGGGCGGGGATGAGCAGTTCTTC. Translated: CASSWGAGGGDEQFF.

V usage is TRBV4-1 and J usage is TRBJ1-2, with 8 bases aligning to TRBD1. With V trimmed by 5 bases and J by 5 bases, 7 bases remained unmatched. This CDR3 has 14 amino acids. Germline CDR1 and CDR2: MGHRA and YSYEKL. CDR3 nucleotides: TGCGCCAGCAGCGAACAGGGGGTTGGATATGGCTACACCTTC. Translated: CASSEQGVGYGYTF.

There are a few counts of this clonotype. Here the CDR3 reads CASSQGGLAYGEQFF. As DNA, the CDR3 is TGTGCCAGCAGCCAAGGGGGACTAGCGTACGGTGAGCAGTTCTTC. J is TRBJ2-1 and V is TRBV3-1, with 10 bases matching TRBD2. Germline CDR1 is LGHDT and CDR2 is YNNKEL (reference sequence). The CDR3 contains 15 residues. V gave up 1 base and J gave up 9 bases; unmatched junction bases: 6.

This clonotype was counted between two and nine times. This rearrangement joins TRBV12-3 or TRBV12-4 to TRBJ1-2; D is possibly TRBD1 (6 bases). Trimming pared 3 bases from V and 5 bases from J, leaving 10 bases between. The CDR3 totals 13 residues. The CDR3 here is CASSFPGEYGYTF. The CDR3, as DNA: TGTGCCAGCAGTTTTCCAGGGGAGTATGGCTACACCTTC.

This clonotype was detected only a few times. V and J are TRBV28 and TRBJ2-7; a weak D match, TRBD1 (6 bases). The CDR3 contains 12 residues. The V end lost 3 bases, the J end lost 6 bases, and 9 bases lay between the germline ends. From germline, CDR1 is MDHEN and CDR2 SYDVKM. The CDR3 nucleotides are TGTGCCAGCAGTTTTGGGGGCCGCGAGCAGTACTTC. Its translation: CASSFGGREQYF. The variable domain in full, completed from reference TRBV28 and TRBJ2-7, reads DVKVTQSSRYLVKRTGEKVFLECVQDMDHENMFWYRQDPGLGLRLIYFSYDVKMKEKGDIPEGYSVSREKKERFSLILESASTNQTSMYLCASSFGGREQYFGPGTRLTVT.

This clonotype was recorded a few times. The chain carries TRBV11-1 and TRBJ2-5, with a weak D call TRBD1 (7 bases). The germline V gene encodes CDR1 SGHAT and CDR2 FQDESV (reference sequence). V gave up 0 bases and J gave up 4 bases, with 12 bases separating them. This CDR3 comprises 15 residues. CDR3 loop: CASSLARGRRETQYF. CDR3 nucleotide sequence: TGTGCCAGCAGCTTAGCCAGGGGGAGGCGAGAGACCCAGTACTTC. Complete variable domain (other parts from reference TRBV11-1 and TRBJ2-5): EAEVAQSPRYKITEKSQAVAFWCDPISGHATLYWYRQILGQGPELLVQFQDESVVDDSQLPKDRFSAERLKGVDSTLKIQPAELGDSAMYLCASSLARGRRETQYFGPGTRLLVL.

This sequence joins TRBV5-1 and TRBJ2-1; 7 bases agree with TRBD2. The CDR3 has 15 residues. Germline V gene data show CDR1 as SGHRS and CDR2 as YFSETQ. V was clipped by 1 base and J by 5 bases; unmatched bases: 6. Here the CDR3 reads CASSLTSGTNNEQFF. Here the CDR3 DNA reads TGCGCCAGCAGCTTGACGAGCGGGACCAACAATGAGCAGTTCTTC.

The chain carries TRBV19 and TRBJ1-4; D is ambiguous. This CDR3 region has 16 residues. In germline, CDR1 is LNHDA, CDR2 SQIVND (reference sequence). The V end lost 2 bases, the J end lost 5 bases, and 15 bases lay between the germline ends. CDR3 nucleotides: TGTGCCAGTAGTATAAAGGTCGGGAATATGAATGAAAAACTGTTTTTT. Translation: CASSIKVGNMNEKLFF.

This CDR3 is CASSPERYSYNEQFF. The CDR3 nucleotides read TGTGCCAGCTCACCCGAGCGCTACTCCTACAATGAGCAGTTCTTC. The V and J genes are TRBV18 and TRBJ2-1; D remains unclear. There are 15 residues in the CDR3. Germline CDR1 and CDR2: KGHSH and LQKENI. Between the trimmed V and J ends, which lost 3 bases and 0 bases, there was a span of 9 bases.

The chain recombines TRBV5-4 with TRBJ2-3, with 7 nucleotides matching TRBD2. This CDR3 contains 15 residues. Per the germline V gene, CDR1 is SGHNT and CDR2 is YYREEE (reference sequence). After removal of 4 bases from V and 4 bases from J, the junction contained 9 bases not matched to a gene. CDR3 sequence: CASSLSGGSSDTQYF. Written as DNA, the CDR3 is TGTGCCAGCAGCCTAAGTGGCGGGAGCTCAGATACGCAGTATTTT.

The genes are TRBV15 and TRBJ2-3; D perhaps matches TRBD1 (5 bases). This CDR3 contains 13 residues. Germline loops: CDR1 LNHNV, CDR2 YYDKDF (reference sequence). V was shortened by 0 bases and J by 5 bases, with 6 bases between the two germline ends. As DNA, the CDR3 is TGTGCCACCAGCAGAGATACAGGAGATACGCAGTATTTT. The encoded protein is CATSRDTGDTQYF.

This clonotype has a count of ten or more. The V call is TRBV7-2, the J call TRBJ1-1; D ambiguous. Germline lookup yields CDR1 SGHTA and CDR2 FQGNSA. V dropped 5 bases and J dropped 0 bases, with 10 bases sitting between them. This CDR3 is built from 14 residues. This CDR3 reads CASSLDGVNTEAFF. CDR3 bases: TGTGCCAGCAGCCTGGACGGGGTGAACACTGAAGCTTTCTTT.

V is TRBV29-1 and J is TRBJ2-5; TRBD2 agrees at 12 bases. The J segment lost 1 base and the V segment lost 5 bases, leaving 11 bases of the junction unmatched. The CDR3 has 17 amino acids. Germline-derived CDR1 and CDR2 are SQVTM and ANQGSEA. The CDR3 loop is CSVSGTSGSRSQETQYF. CDR3 DNA: TGCAGCGTTTCCGGGACTAGCGGGTCCAGGAGCCAAGAGACCCAGTACTTC.

J is TRBJ2-1 and V is TRBV23-1, with 8 bases lining up with TRBD2. TRBV23-1 is an ORF, and what it does is uncertain. The CDR3 contains 17 residues. Trimming at V came to 0 bases and at J to 5 bases, leaving 9 bases not matched to a gene. CDR3 DNA sequence: TGCGCCAGCAGTCAATCTCTACGGGAGGGAGGACACAATGAGCAGTTCTTC. This encodes CASSQSLREGGHNEQFF.

This clonotype has more than one count but fewer than ten. This chain connects TRBV11-2 to TRBJ2-4; possibly TRBD1 for D (6 bases). The CDR3 extends over 14 amino acids. Germline-derived CDR1 and CDR2 are SGHAT and FQNNGV. Trimming left V 1 base short and J 8 bases short, with 12 bases between. CDR3 DNA: TGTGCCAGCAGCTTAGGACAGGAGTGGGACATTCAGTACTTC. Protein: CASSLGQEWDIQYF.

This chain joins TRBV29-1 and TRBJ1-1; D might be TRBD1 (5 bases). CDR3 length: 14 residues. V dropped 6 bases and J dropped 3 bases, with 17 bases sitting between them. Germline CDR1 and CDR2: SQVTM and ANQGSEA. DNA for the CDR3: TGCAGCGTAGGGGCACGAATCGGGGACACTGAAGCTTTCTTT. Translated: CSVGARIGDTEAFF.

CDR3 DNA: TGTGCCAGCAGCTATTCCGGACCTCCAGGCTACACCTTC. Translated: CASSYSGPPGYTF. The chain links TRBV5-6 to TRBJ1-2; D is ambiguous. V shed 3 bases and J shed 8 bases, with 14 bases lying between them. The CDR3 is 13 amino acids. Germline CDR1 reads SGHDT; CDR2 reads YYEEEE. Full variable domain (missing parts from reference TRBV5-6 and TRBJ1-2): DAGVTQSPTHLIKTRGQQVTLRCSPKSGHDTVSWYQQALGQGPQFIFQYYEEEERQRGNFPDRFSGHQFPNYSSELNVNALLLGDSALYLCASSYSGPPGYTFGSGTRLTVV.

This clonotype was seen many times. The CDR3 DNA reads as TGTGCCAGCAGCCAACGGGCAGGGTGGGAAGCTTTCTTT. Its protein is CASSQRAGWEAFF. The J gene is TRBJ1-1, the V gene TRBV7-9, with D maybe TRBD1 (5 bases). The V and J ends lost 5 bases and 8 bases respectively, with 15 bases between them. CDR3 length: 13 residues. CDR1 and CDR2 from the germline V gene are SEHNR and FQNEAQ (reference sequence).

As to this clonotype: The CDR3 does not close with the conserved phenylalanine or tryptophan, likely indicating a read error. No DNA is shown, since the ends of the CDR3 on it are uncertain; the CDR3 is the one TCRdb lists. The chain uses TRBV20-1 and TRBJ1-4. Ends included, the CDR3 has 9 residues. Germline CDR1 is DFQATT and CDR2 is SNEGSKA (reference sequence). CDR3 region: CSAPRETMP.

This clonotype was detected only a few times. The chain carries TRBV19 and TRBJ1-5, with a tentative D call TRBD1 (5 bases). V shed 9 bases and J shed 1 base, with 16 bases lying between them. The germline V gene encodes CDR1 LNHDA and CDR2 SQIVND (reference sequence). The CDR3 has 15 residues. The CDR3 sequence: CASGSQGGSNQPQHF. The CDR3 DNA sequence: TGTGCCAGCGGCTCCCAGGGTGGAAGCAATCAGCCCCAGCATTTT.